Here is one T cell receptor beta chain with its context. The antigen is undetermined. The CDR3 is 18 amino acids. Germline CDR1 reads MNHEY; CDR2 reads SVGAGI. V was trimmed by 0 bases and J by 0 bases, leaving 17 bases between them. The sample is drawn from a study of vaccination and CD4 T cells after COVID-19. Study summary: Sampling that followed vaccination took place a median 72 days after dose two, within a range of 14 to 241. Cells received overlapping spike peptides from SARS-CoV-2, HCoV-NL63, HCoV-OC43 and HCoV-229E as stimulation.

Cultured CD4+ T-cell DNA underwent Oncomine TCR Beta short-read sequencing. It was from cultured CD4+ T cells that genomic DNA was extracted. TCRdb fed the PCR reads into MiXCR, producing one record per CDR3 protein. The sample lists 17,000 or so distinct CDR3 sequences, under 45% seen once, with 4.5% to 6% in the top ten. Sample treatment: approximately 10-day PBMC culture with coronavirus spike peptide pools or control peptides (ViraFEST assay). This clonotype originated in a human donor who had recovered from COVID-19. Here the sequenced sample was CD4+ T cells from blood, cultured in vitro, taken before SARS-CoV-2 vaccination. This chain joins TRBV6-5 and TRBJ1-1; D remains unclear. The CDR3 DNA reads TGTGCCAGCAGTTACTCCGGCGAGGGATTTACCGTGAACACTGAAGCTTTCTTT. Translation: CASSYSGEGFTVNTEAFF.